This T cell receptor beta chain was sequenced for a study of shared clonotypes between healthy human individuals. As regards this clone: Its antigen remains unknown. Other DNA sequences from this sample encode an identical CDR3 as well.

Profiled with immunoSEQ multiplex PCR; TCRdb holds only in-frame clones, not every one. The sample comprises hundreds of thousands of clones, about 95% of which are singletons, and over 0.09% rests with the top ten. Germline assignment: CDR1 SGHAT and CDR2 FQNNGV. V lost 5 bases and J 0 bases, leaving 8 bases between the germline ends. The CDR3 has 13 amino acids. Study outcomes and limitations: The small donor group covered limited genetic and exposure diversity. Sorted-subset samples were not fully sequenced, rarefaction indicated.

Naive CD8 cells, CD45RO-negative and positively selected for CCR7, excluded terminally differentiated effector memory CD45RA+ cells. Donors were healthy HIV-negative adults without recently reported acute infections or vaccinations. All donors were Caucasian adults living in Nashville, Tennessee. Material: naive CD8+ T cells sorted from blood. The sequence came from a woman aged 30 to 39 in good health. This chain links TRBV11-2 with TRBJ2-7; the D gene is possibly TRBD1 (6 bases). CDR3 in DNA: TGTGCCAGCAGCCCGGACAGCTCCTACGAGCAGTACTTC. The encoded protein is CASSPDSSYEQYF.